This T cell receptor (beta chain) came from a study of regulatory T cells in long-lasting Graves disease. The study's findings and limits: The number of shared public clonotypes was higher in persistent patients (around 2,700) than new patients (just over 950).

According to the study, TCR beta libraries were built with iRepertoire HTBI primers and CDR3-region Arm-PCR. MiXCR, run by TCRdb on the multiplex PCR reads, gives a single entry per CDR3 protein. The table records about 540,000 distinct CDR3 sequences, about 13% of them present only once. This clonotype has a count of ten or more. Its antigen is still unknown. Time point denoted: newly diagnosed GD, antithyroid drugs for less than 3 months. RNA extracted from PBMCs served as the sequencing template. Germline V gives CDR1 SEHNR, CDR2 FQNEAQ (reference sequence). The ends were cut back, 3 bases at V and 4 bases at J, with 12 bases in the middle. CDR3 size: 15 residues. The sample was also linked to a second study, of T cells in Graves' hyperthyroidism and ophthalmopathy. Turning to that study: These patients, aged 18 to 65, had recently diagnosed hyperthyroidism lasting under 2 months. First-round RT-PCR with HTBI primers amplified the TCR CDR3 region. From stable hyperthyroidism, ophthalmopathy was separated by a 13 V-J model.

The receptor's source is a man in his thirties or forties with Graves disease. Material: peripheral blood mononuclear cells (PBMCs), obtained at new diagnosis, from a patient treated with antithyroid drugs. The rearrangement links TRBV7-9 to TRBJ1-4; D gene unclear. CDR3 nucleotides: TGTGCCAGCAGCTTCCAAGGTGCTATTAATGAAAAACTGTTTTTT. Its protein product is CASSFQGAINEKLFF.